This is a list of T cell receptor beta chains from one sample in a study of cytomegalovirus exposure and HLA in healthy donors. Generated by immunoSEQ multiplex PCR, the TCRdb table keeps only in-frame clones and is missing some. Of approximately 190,000 clones listed, around 83% are singletons. The sample consisted of PBMCs. Every receptor here comes from a woman aged 30 to 39 in good health and CMV-seropositive. Each CDR3 is given with its conserved first and last residue. A D gene is named only where the DNA matches it firmly. Clone size is given for some rows only: seen once, a few or many times, or a class if the clone is expanded.

>TRBJ2-3|13|NA|NA|TRBV5-1
CASSEGPTDTQYF
TGCGCCAGCAGTGAGGGCCCCACAGATACGCAGTATTTT
>TRBJ2-2|14|NA|NA|TRBV2
CASSSAVNTGELFF
TGTGCCAGCAGTTCAGCGGTTAACACCGGGGAGCTGTTTTTT
>TRBJ1-4|15|NA|NA|TRBV9
CASSVASSVDEKLFF
TGTGCCAGCAGCGTAGCTTCTAGTGTGGATGAAAAACTGTTTTTT
>TRBJ2-2|16|once|NA|TRBV2
CASSEHSAANTGELFF
TGTGCCAGCAGTGAACATAGCGCAGCGAACACCGGGGAGCTGTTTTTT
>TRBJ2-1|12|few|NA|TRBV5-1
CASSLGLNEQFF
TGCGCCAGCAGCTTGGGTCTGAATGAGCAGTTCTTC
>TRBJ2-7|14|NA|TRBD1|TRBV6-1
CASSEVDRAYEQYF
TGTGCCAGCAGTGAAGTCGACAGGGCATACGAGCAGTACTTC
>TRBJ1-1|14|NA|NA|TRBV7-8
CASSYRTGFTEAFF
TGTGCCAGCAGCTATAGGACGGGGTTCACTGAAGCTTTCTTT
>TRBJ2-5|13|NA|NA|TRBV5-6
CASSLGREETQYF
TGTGCCAGCAGCTTGGGCAGGGAAGAGACCCAGTACTTC
>TRBJ2-1|15|NA|TRBD2|TRBV29-1
CSVVNPAGGYNEQFF
TGCAGCGTTGTAAACCCAGCGGGAGGGTACAATGAGCAGTTCTTC
>TRBJ1-5|15|NA|NA|TRBV27
CAPHRGARGNQPQHF
TGTGCTCCCCACCGGGGGGCTAGGGGCAATCAGCCCCAGCATTTT
>TRBJ2-7|17|NA|TRBD1|TRBV5-1
CASSLAQTNGGQGEQYF
TGCGCCAGCAGCTTGGCCCAGACAAACGGGGGACAGGGCGAGCAGTACTTC
>TRBJ1-1|15|NA|TRBD1|TRBV6-5
CASSYRRTGNTEAFF
TGTGCCAGCAGTTACCGCCGGACAGGGAACACTGAAGCTTTCTTT
>TRBJ2-3|13|few|NA|TRBV2
CASKLFGTDTQYF
TGTGCCAGCAAATTATTCGGCACAGATACGCAGTATTTT
>TRBJ2-1|16|NA|TRBD1|TRBV27
CASSSRRDSSYNEQFF
TGTGCCAGCAGTTCCCGACGGGACAGCTCCTACAATGAGCAGTTCTTC
>TRBJ1-1|14|NA|NA|TRBV2
CASSETTGHTEAFF
TGTGCCAGCAGTGAAACGACAGGCCACACTGAAGCTTTCTTT
>TRBJ2-1|14|NA|TRBD2|TRBV29-1
CSAGTSGSFFEQFF
TGCAGCGCTGGGACTAGCGGGAGCTTTTTTGAGCAGTTCTTC
>TRBJ2-3|15|once|TRBD2|TRBV9
CASSGVAGVGDTQYF
TGTGCCAGCAGCGGTGTGGCGGGAGTGGGAGATACGCAGTATTTT
>TRBJ1-5|15|NA|NA|TRBV4-2
CASSQDIPRDQPQHF
TGTGCCAGCAGCCAAGATATCCCGAGAGATCAGCCCCAGCATTTT
>TRBJ2-7|15|NA|TRBD2|TRBV6-1
CASSVVEGLAVEQYF
TGTGCCAGCAGTGTTGTGGAGGGTCTAGCGGTCGAGCAGTACTTC
>TRBJ2-7|11|NA|NA|TRBV6-1
CASTGYYEQYF
TGTGCCAGTACAGGGTACTACGAGCAGTACTTC
>TRBJ1-4|11|NA|NA|TRBV6-1
CASGRGEKLFF
TGTGCCAGTGGTCGGGGGGAAAAACTGTTTTTT
>TRBJ2-1|17|NA|TRBD2|TRBV11-3
CASSKETSSGSYNEQFF
TGTGCCAGCAGCAAAGAAACTTCTAGCGGGTCCTACAATGAGCAGTTCTTC
>TRBJ1-2|15|NA|NA|TRBV6-6
CASSYLAGSNYGYTF
TGTGCCAGCAGTTACCTGGCGGGATCTAACTATGGCTACACCTTC
>TRBJ2-7|13|NA|TRBD1|TRBV27
CASRRQGTYEQYF
TGTGCCAGCAGACGACAGGGAACCTACGAGCAGTACTTC
>TRBJ2-7|15|NA|TRBD2|TRBV7-9
CASSLRREGSYEQYF
TGTGCCAGCAGCTTACGGCGGGAGGGGTCCTACGAGCAGTACTTC
>TRBJ2-2|15|few|NA|TRBV5-1
CASSPEGTNTGELFF
TGCGCCAGCAGCCCCGAAGGGACTAACACCGGGGAGCTGTTTTTT
>TRBJ1-5|15|NA|TRBD1|TRBV30
CAWSVGTGGNQPQHF
TGTGCCTGGAGTGTCGGGACAGGGGGAAATCAGCCCCAGCATTTT
>TRBJ2-7|14|NA|NA|TRBV4-2
CASSQDGRAREQYF
TGTGCCAGCAGCCAAGATGGGCGAGCTCGCGAGCAGTACTTC
>TRBJ2-7|15|medium-sized|NA|TRBV5-8
CASSHRAKRGSEQYF
TGTGCCAGCAGTCACCGGGCGAAACGGGGTAGCGAGCAGTACTTC
>TRBJ1-2|10|many|NA|TRBV7-9
CASSLGAVFF
TGTGCCAGCAGCTTAGGGGCAGTGTTTTTC
>TRBJ1-1|13|many|NA|TRBV27
CASSLSQGLEAFF
TGTGCCAGCAGTTTATCTCAGGGGCTTGAAGCTTTCTTT
>TRBJ2-5|16|NA|NA|TRBV6-1
CASSAPGVLWQETQYF
TGTGCCAGCAGTGCACCGGGAGTATTGTGGCAAGAGACCCAGTACTTC
>TRBJ1-2|16|NA|NA|TRBV6-6
CASSSVTGRGYYGYTF
TGTGCCAGCAGCTCTGTTACAGGGAGGGGGTACTATGGCTACACCTTC
>TRBJ2-5|14|NA|NA|TRBV5-6
CASSQTGTRETQYF
TGTGCCAGCAGCCAAACAGGGACCCGAGAGACCCAGTACTTC
>TRBJ2-3|15|NA|NA|TRBV11-2
CASSLRGTSSDTQYF
TGTGCCAGCAGCTTACGGGGTACCTCTTCAGATACGCAGTATTTT
>TRBJ2-7|17|NA|NA|TRBV15
CATSRDRGLFGGSEQYF
TGTGCCACCAGCAGAGACCGTGGACTATTCGGAGGAAGCGAGCAGTACTTC
>TRBJ2-7|13|NA|TRBD1|TRBV15
CATSGTGGYEQYF
TGTGCCACCAGCGGGACAGGGGGCTACGAGCAGTACTTC
>TRBJ1-5|15|few|TRBD1|TRBV18
CASSPGGQGNQPQHF
TGTGCCAGCTCACCGGGGGGACAGGGGAATCAGCCCCAGCATTTT
>TRBJ1-5|11|NA|NA|TRBV28
CAGGRGQPQHF
TGTGCCGGCGGTCGGGGTCAGCCCCAGCATTTT
>TRBJ1-2|14|NA|NA|TRBV27
CASRQSQGYYGYTF
TGTGCCAGCAGGCAGAGTCAGGGCTACTATGGCTACACCTTC
>TRBJ2-7|15|few|NA|TRBV4-2
CASSQDPGRGREQYF
TGTGCCAGCAGCCAAGATCCCGGGAGAGGGAGGGAGCAGTACTTC
>TRBJ2-3|16|NA|NA|TRBV2
CASSESDLQVTDTQYF
TGTGCCAGCAGTGAATCCGACCTTCAGGTCACAGATACGCAGTATTTT
>TRBJ2-1|12|once|NA|TRBV11-3
CASSSQGHEQFF
TGTGCCAGCAGTTCACAGGGTCATGAGCAGTTCTTC
>TRBJ1-2|15|once|TRBD1|TRBV5-1
CASSYRQGTAGGYTF
TGCGCCAGCAGCTACCGACAGGGCACCGCGGGCGGCTACACCTTC
>TRBJ2-7|15|NA|TRBD1|TRBV11-2
CASSSGGQGHVEQYF
TGTGCCAGCAGCTCAGGGGGACAGGGCCACGTCGAGCAGTACTTC
>TRBJ2-2|14|NA|NA|TRBV7-9
CASSGWQGTGELFF
TGTGCCAGCAGCGGGTGGCAGGGGACAGGGGAGCTGTTTTTT
>TRBJ2-3|17|NA|TRBD2|TRBV11-2
CASSSTGTSGRPDTQYF
TGTGCCAGCAGCTCTACCGGGACTAGCGGGAGACCAGATACGCAGTATTTT
>TRBJ1-1|16|NA|NA|TRBV5-4
CASSFPGGLSLTEAFF
TGTGCCAGCAGCTTTCCAGGTGGGCTATCCCTCACTGAAGCTTTCTTT
>TRBJ1-2|14|NA|NA|TRBV19
CASSITRGYYGYTF
TGTGCCAGTAGTATTACGCGGGGATACTATGGCTACACCTTC
>TRBJ2-1|16|NA|NA|TRBV5-1
CASSLASGGGIDEQFF
TGCGCCAGCAGCTTGGCCTCGGGGGGCGGGATCGATGAGCAGTTCTTC
>TRBJ2-7|13|few|TRBD1|TRBV28
CASTGTGVTKQYF
TGTGCCAGCACCGGGACAGGGGTGACGAAGCAGTACTTC
>TRBJ1-5|15|NA|TRBD1|TRBV4-2
CASSQDRQGTQPQHF
TGTGCCAGCAGCCAAGATCGACAGGGTACTCAGCCCCAGCATTTT
>TRBJ1-5|14|NA|NA|TRBV12-5
CASGLVQGRQPQHF
TGTGCTAGTGGTTTGGTACAGGGACGTCAGCCCCAGCATTTT